These T cell receptor beta chains were read from a single sample in a study of monozygotic twins with inflammatory bowel disease. TCRdb re-called the 5' RACE reads, yielding one record per CDR3 amino acid sequence without DNA. This table holds 200,000 to 250,000 distinct CDR3 sequences. Sequenced material: blood. These receptors were obtained from a human donor with ulcerative colitis or Crohn's disease, or a healthy co-twin of an affected twin (not recorded which). The CDR3 runs from the conserved cysteine through the conserved F or W. Fields, in order: V gene, J gene, CDR3 protein.

V: TRBV5-1; J: TRBJ2-2; CDR3: CASSSGQGVSKLFF
V: TRBV27; J: TRBJ2-7; CDR3: CASSPGEGGREQYF
V: TRBV20-1; J: TRBJ1-2; CDR3: CSARWPVGGYTF
V: TRBV7-9; J: TRBJ2-7; CDR3: CASSTQDSSYEQYF
V: TRBV5-1; J: TRBJ2-3; CDR3: CASSLDVVAGGTDTQYF
V: TRBV3-1; J: TRBJ1-1; CDR3: CASSHWDRGNTEAFF
V: TRBV10-1; J: TRBJ2-2; CDR3: CASSAGQGRTGELFF
V: TRBV28; J: TRBJ1-1; CDR3: CASRLPTGGSPNTEAFF
V: TRBV18; J: TRBJ1-5; CDR3: CASSPSAPTNQPQHF
V: TRBV20-1; J: TRBJ2-5; CDR3: CSAIRTAIQETQYF
V: TRBV12-3/TRBV12-4; J: TRBJ1-2; CDR3: CASRDQGTLNYGYTF
V: TRBV10-3; J: TRBJ2-2; CDR3: CAISVWAGELFF
V: TRBV4-2; J: TRBJ1-1; CDR3: CASSLLDRGRGAFF
V: TRBV12-3/TRBV12-4; J: TRBJ1-2; CDR3: CASRMTGAYGYTF
V: TRBV7-8; J: TRBJ1-2; CDR3: CASSLYGDRGNYGYTF
V: TRBV10-3; J: TRBJ2-3; CDR3: CAISLGGGTDTQYF
V: TRBV6-5; J: TRBJ1-1; CDR3: CASSYSSSVNTEAFF
V: TRBV20-1; J: TRBJ1-6; CDR3: CSARVLSGTYNSPLHF
V: TRBV12-3/TRBV12-4; J: TRBJ1-6; CDR3: CASSLGQMDSPLHF
V: TRBV6-2/TRBV6-3; J: TRBJ2-3; CDR3: CASIGGHATDTQYF
V: TRBV12-3/TRBV12-4; J: TRBJ1-5; CDR3: CASSPWAGGQPQHF
V: TRBV10-3; J: TRBJ2-5; CDR3: CAISEGRAQETQYF
V: TRBV11-2; J: TRBJ1-1; CDR3: CASSLVGAVEAFF
V: TRBV2; J: TRBJ1-1; CDR3: CAGGQGNTEAFF
V: TRBV4-2; J: TRBJ1-3; CDR3: CASSQEVRVPGNTIYF
V: TRBV5-1; J: TRBJ1-1; CDR3: CASSYTVQGMNTEAFF
V: TRBV27; J: TRBJ2-5; CDR3: CASSASGGWQTQYF
V: TRBV18; J: TRBJ1-1; CDR3: CASRGQGDTEAFF
V: TRBV6-5; J: TRBJ1-2; CDR3: CASSYSGAEYGYTF
V: TRBV11-3; J: TRBJ2-3; CDR3: CASSGGVKDTQYF
V: TRBV7-2; J: TRBJ1-1; CDR3: CASSSSRDSKGAFF
V: TRBV12-3/TRBV12-4; J: TRBJ2-7; CDR3: CASSSWDRDSYEQYF
V: TRBV7-2; J: TRBJ2-6; CDR3: CASSFSGPPGANVLTF
V: TRBV5-1; J: TRBJ1-4; CDR3: CASSLAGRPHEKLFF
V: TRBV5-5; J: TRBJ1-4; CDR3: CASSLGQGRPKNEKLFF
V: TRBV3-1; J: TRBJ2-3; CDR3: CASRPHPDSTDTQYF
V: TRBV19; J: TRBJ2-2; CDR3: CASSGSNRLAGNTWELFF
V: TRBV7-9; J: TRBJ2-7; CDR3: CASSHASAAGYEQYF
V: TRBV27; J: TRBJ2-1; CDR3: CASSLYGTGAPNEQFF
V: TRBV10-3; J: TRBJ1-1; CDR3: CAIKGNGNTEAFF
V: TRBV5-1; J: TRBJ1-2; CDR3: CASSWTRGQGVYGYGYTF
V: TRBV27; J: TRBJ2-3; CDR3: CASSLDPGSRPLDTQYF